This TCR beta chain is from a study of blood T cell repertoires in COVID-19. On the study more broadly: Collection of acute and convalescent COVID-19 samples took place in the United States, Italy and Spain. PBMCs, B-cell-depleted T cells, or T cells provided the cDNA or gDNA that made up the material.

This clone was seen just once. Original processing methods: Estimation of nucleated cell counts relied on the amplification of reference gene primers. The table came from immunoSEQ multiplex PCR; TCRdb's copy has only in-frame clones and leaves some out. V and J calls and clone size are as listed in that table; D and trimming were resolved from the DNA. The sample includes roughly 230,000 clones, approximately 80% of them seen just once. This CDR3 is built from 13 residues. The germline CDR1 and CDR2 sequences are LGHDT and YNNKEL (reference sequence). V dropped 4 bases and J dropped 3 bases, with 9 bases sitting between them.

V is TRBV3-1 (or the pseudogene TRBV3-2) and J is TRBJ1-2, with D unclear. The sample comprised peripheral blood. The TCR comes from a middle-aged man with acute or convalescent COVID-19. CDR3: CASSRDIDYGYTF. DNA for the CDR3: TGTGCCAGCAGCCGAGACATTGACTATGGCTACACCTTC.